Here is one T cell receptor (beta chain) with its context. This sample is part of a study of T cells expressing NK-cell markers. About the research overall: Among eight sequenced donors, seven carried HCMV seropositivity while one was seronegative.

The CDR3 extends over 14 amino acids. CDR1 is SGHRS, CDR2 YFSETQ, per germline. TCRdb derives one entry per CDR3 protein from the 5' RACE reads, leaving out DNA. The sample shows about 150,000 distinct CDR3 sequences, and 37% sits with its ten largest clones. The specimen was blood T cells: a sorted CD56 or NKG2C T cell subset, CD4+ or CD8+ T cells, or bulk PBMC T cells (not recorded which). The rearrangement joins TRBV5-1 to TRBJ2-5; TCRdb returns TRBD1, unconfirmable since there is no DNA. The TCR sequence derives from a woman aged 50 to 60 in good health. The CDR3 reads CASSLSSGTKTQYF.